The following is a T cell receptor beta chain sequence with its context. The CDR3 covers 14 residues. Trimming removed 8 bases from V and 5 bases from J; junction bases left unmatched: 9. Per the germline V gene, CDR1 is SGHTA and CDR2 is FQGNSA. The sample belongs to a study of human T cells and chemical hapten exposure. Across the study: On the upper back, patch tests were applied with 0.01% DPC and read at 6 days.

As to time point: pre-sensitization, week 0. The treatment was: therapeutic diphenylcyclopropenone sensitization with weekly scalp DPC. The library attached unique molecular identifiers to individual cDNA molecules. TCRdb fed the RACE reads into MiXCR, producing one record per CDR3 protein. The table lists roughly 60,000 distinct CDR3 sequences, around 7% of them singletons. The material sequenced was whole blood, taken in connection with sensitization to the hapten diphenylcyclopropenone (DPC). The V gene is TRBV7-2, the J gene TRBJ1-1; 9 nucleotides align to TRBD1. The clonotype originates from a woman in her twenties or thirties with alopecia areata. Some clones in this sample may be carry-over from other donors' samples. Written as DNA, the CDR3 is TGTGCCAGCTGCCTGACAGGGGGGGGTACTGAAGCTTTCTTT. Translation: CASCLTGGGTEAFF.